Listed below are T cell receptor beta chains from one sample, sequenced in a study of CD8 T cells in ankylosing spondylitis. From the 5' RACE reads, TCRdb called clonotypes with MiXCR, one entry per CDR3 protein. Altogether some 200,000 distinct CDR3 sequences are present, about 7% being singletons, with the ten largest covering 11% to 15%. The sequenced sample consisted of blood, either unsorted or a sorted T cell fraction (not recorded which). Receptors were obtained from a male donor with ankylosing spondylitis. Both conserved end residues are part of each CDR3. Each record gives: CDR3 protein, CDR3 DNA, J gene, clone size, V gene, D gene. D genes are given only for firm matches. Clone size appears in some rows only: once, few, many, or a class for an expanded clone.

CDR3aa: CASLPADNYNEQFF; CDR3nt: TGTGCCAGCCTCCCAGCGGACAACTACAATGAGCAGTTCTTC; j_gene: TRBJ2-1; abundance: .; v_gene: TRBV28; d_gene: .
CDR3aa: CSARAASGGVGEQYF; CDR3nt: TGCAGTGCTAGAGCCGCTAGCGGGGGAGTGGGAGAGCAGTACTTC; j_gene: TRBJ2-7; abundance: .; v_gene: TRBV20-1; d_gene: TRBD2
CDR3aa: CASSQEGQGNTGELFF; CDR3nt: TGCGCCAGCAGCCAGGAGGGACAGGGGAACACCGGGGAGCTGTTTTTT; j_gene: TRBJ2-2; abundance: many; v_gene: TRBV4-1; d_gene: TRBD1
CDR3aa: CSVVLGQGPFEQYF; CDR3nt: TGCAGCGTTGTTCTGGGACAGGGGCCTTTCGAGCAGTACTTC; j_gene: TRBJ2-7; abundance: many; v_gene: TRBV29-1; d_gene: TRBD1
CDR3aa: CASSSERDLGDTQYF; CDR3nt: TGTGCCAGCAGCTCAGAGCGGGACCTCGGAGATACGCAGTATTTT; j_gene: TRBJ2-3; abundance: few; v_gene: TRBV5-5; d_gene: TRBD2
CDR3aa: CSVEVRGQGSYEQYF; CDR3nt: TGCAGCGTTGAAGTCCGGGGCCAGGGCTCCTACGAGCAGTACTTC; j_gene: TRBJ2-7; abundance: many; v_gene: TRBV29-1; d_gene: .
CDR3aa: CASKHGPKLFF; CDR3nt: TGTGCCAGCAAGCACGGGCCAAAACTGTTTTTT; j_gene: TRBJ1-4; abundance: few; v_gene: TRBV12-3/TRBV12-4; d_gene: .
CDR3aa: CASSLPEFYGYTF; CDR3nt: TGTGCCAGCAGCTTGCCAGAATTCTATGGCTACACCTTC; j_gene: TRBJ1-2; abundance: many; v_gene: TRBV5-5; d_gene: .
CDR3aa: CATFDSWAGTGSISGANVLTF; CDR3nt: TGTGCCACCTTTGATTCTTGGGCGGGGACAGGGAGTATCTCTGGGGCCAACGTCCTGACTTTC; j_gene: TRBJ2-6; abundance: .; v_gene: TRBV24-1; d_gene: TRBD1
CDR3aa: CASSQVVTDYNEQFF; CDR3nt: TGCGCCAGCAGCCAAGTTGTGACAGACTACAATGAGCAGTTCTTC; j_gene: TRBJ2-1; abundance: many; v_gene: TRBV4-1; d_gene: .
CDR3aa: CASSVGGTIFTEAFF; CDR3nt: TGTGCCAGCAGCGTAGGTGGGACGATCTTCACTGAAGCTTTCTTT; j_gene: TRBJ1-1; abundance: many; v_gene: TRBV9; d_gene: .
CDR3aa: CASSVESNQNEKLFF; CDR3nt: TGTGCCAGCAGCGTGGAAAGCAACCAAAATGAAAAACTGTTTTTT; j_gene: TRBJ1-4; abundance: few; v_gene: TRBV9; d_gene: .
CDR3aa: CASSLARKGTEAFF; CDR3nt: TGTGCCAGCAGTTTAGCCCGAAAGGGCACTGAAGCTTTCTTT; j_gene: TRBJ1-1; abundance: many; v_gene: TRBV27; d_gene: .
CDR3aa: CASSEVTGSFAGELFF; CDR3nt: TGTGCCAGCAGTGAAGTGACGGGCTCTTTCGCCGGGGAGCTGTTTTTT; j_gene: TRBJ2-2; abundance: many; v_gene: TRBV25-1; d_gene: .
CDR3aa: CASSQDSQHYTEAFF; CDR3nt: TGCGCCAGCAGCCAAGATTCGCAGCACTACACTGAAGCTTTCTTT; j_gene: TRBJ1-1; abundance: few; v_gene: TRBV4-3; d_gene: .
CDR3aa: CAMRGPSTDTQYF; CDR3nt: TGTGCCATGAGGGGACCCAGCACAGATACGCAGTATTTT; j_gene: TRBJ2-3; abundance: many; v_gene: TRBV6-6; d_gene: .
CDR3aa: CASSPDTGQLYGYTF; CDR3nt: TGTGCCAGCAGTCCAGACACGGGACAGCTCTATGGCTACACCTTC; j_gene: TRBJ1-2; abundance: .; v_gene: TRBV6-1; d_gene: TRBD1
CDR3aa: CASSYSSQGGGTADTQYF; CDR3nt: TGTGCCAGCAGTTACTCATCCCAGGGAGGGGGTACAGCAGATACGCAGTATTTT; j_gene: TRBJ2-3; abundance: many; v_gene: TRBV6-5; d_gene: .
CDR3aa: CISVPEAFTPQGPGDTEAFF; CDR3nt: .; j_gene: TRBJ1-1; abundance: few; v_gene: TRBV7-5; d_gene: .
CDR3aa: CASSQGGTGWTGELFF; CDR3nt: TGCGCCAGCAGCCAGGGGGGGACAGGGTGGACCGGGGAGCTGTTTTTT; j_gene: TRBJ2-2; abundance: many; v_gene: TRBV4-1; d_gene: TRBD1
CDR3aa: CASSSRQGPNQPQHF; CDR3nt: TGTGCCAGCAGTTCCCGACAGGGCCCTAATCAGCCCCAGCATTTT; j_gene: TRBJ1-5; abundance: many; v_gene: TRBV6-5; d_gene: TRBD1
CDR3aa: CASSTDRNQPQHF; CDR3nt: TGTGCCAGCAGCACGGACAGAAATCAGCCCCAGCATTTT; j_gene: TRBJ1-5; abundance: many; v_gene: TRBV7-2; d_gene: .
CDR3aa: CASSEVSTDTQYF; CDR3nt: TGTGCCAGCAGTGAGGTCAGCACAGATACGCAGTATTTT; j_gene: TRBJ2-3; abundance: many; v_gene: TRBV6-1; d_gene: .
CDR3aa: CASSLFGQGAEAFF; CDR3nt: TGTGCCAGCAGTTTATTTGGGCAGGGGGCTGAAGCTTTCTTT; j_gene: TRBJ1-1; abundance: many; v_gene: TRBV27; d_gene: TRBD1
CDR3aa: CASSLPTGGAYHEQFF; CDR3nt: TGTGCCAGCAGCTTACCGACAGGGGGCGCTTACCATGAGCAGTTCTTC; j_gene: TRBJ2-1; abundance: .; v_gene: TRBV7-9; d_gene: TRBD1
CDR3aa: CASSQDHEDPYEQYF; CDR3nt: TGTGCCAGCAGCCAAGATCACGAGGACCCCTACGAGCAGTACTTC; j_gene: TRBJ2-7; abundance: .; v_gene: TRBV4-2; d_gene: .
CDR3aa: CASSNRDRVDEAFF; CDR3nt: TGTGCCAGCAGCAACCGGGACAGGGTTGATGAAGCTTTCTTT; j_gene: TRBJ1-1; abundance: .; v_gene: TRBV9; d_gene: TRBD1
CDR3aa: CASSLRGRGTEAFF; CDR3nt: TGTGCCAGCAGCTTACGGGGGCGAGGCACTGAAGCTTTCTTT; j_gene: TRBJ1-1; abundance: many; v_gene: TRBV7-2; d_gene: .
CDR3aa: CATSAPGLAHEQFF; CDR3nt: TGTGCCACCAGTGCCCCGGGACTAGCCCATGAGCAGTTCTTC; j_gene: TRBJ2-1; abundance: .; v_gene: TRBV24-1; d_gene: TRBD2
CDR3aa: CASSQDWGTSGNEQFF; CDR3nt: TGCGCCAGCAGCCAAGATTGGGGGACTAGCGGGAATGAGCAGTTCTTC; j_gene: TRBJ2-1; abundance: many; v_gene: TRBV4-1; d_gene: TRBD2
CDR3aa: CASSYGRFTEAFF; CDR3nt: TGTGCCAGCAGTTACGGGCGGTTCACTGAAGCTTTCTTT; j_gene: TRBJ1-1; abundance: .; v_gene: TRBV6-2/TRBV6-3; d_gene: .
CDR3aa: CASSWGLGNSPLHF; CDR3nt: TGTGCCAGCAGTTGGGGTTTGGGAAATTCACCCCTCCACTTT; j_gene: TRBJ1-6; abundance: many; v_gene: TRBV6-5; d_gene: .
CDR3aa: CASSQRGTGRNYGYTF; CDR3nt: TGTGCCAGCAGTCAAAGGGGGACAGGAAGAAACTATGGCTACACCTTC; j_gene: TRBJ1-2; abundance: .; v_gene: TRBV28; d_gene: TRBD1
CDR3aa: CASSFRGTGGMGLRGPNEQFF; CDR3nt: TGTGCCAGCAGCTTTAGAGGGACAGGGGGCATGGGACTCAGGGGACCCAATGAGCAGTTCTTC; j_gene: TRBJ2-1; abundance: many; v_gene: TRBV11-2; d_gene: TRBD1
CDR3aa: CSVELAGEDYEQYF; CDR3nt: TGCAGCGTTGAATTAGCGGGAGAGGACTACGAGCAGTACTTC; j_gene: TRBJ2-7; abundance: many; v_gene: TRBV29-1; d_gene: TRBD2
CDR3aa: CASSFEVVSYEQYF; CDR3nt: TGTGCCAGCAGTTTTGAGGTGGTTAGTTACGAGCAGTACTTC; j_gene: TRBJ2-7; abundance: many; v_gene: TRBV6-5; d_gene: .
CDR3aa: CASSINVNTEAFF; CDR3nt: TGTGCCAGCAGTATCAACGTGAACACTGAAGCTTTCTTT; j_gene: TRBJ1-1; abundance: many; v_gene: TRBV6-1; d_gene: .
CDR3aa: CASSPRTGAVYGYTF; CDR3nt: TGTGCCAGCAGCCCCCGGACAGGAGCTGTCTATGGCTACACCTTC; j_gene: TRBJ1-2; abundance: .; v_gene: TRBV7-9; d_gene: TRBD1
CDR3aa: CASSVGSGRSTDTQYF; CDR3nt: TGTGCCAGCAGCGTAGGGAGCGGGAGATCTACAGATACGCAGTATTTT; j_gene: TRBJ2-3; abundance: many; v_gene: TRBV9; d_gene: TRBD2
CDR3aa: CASSPGQGAGEQFF; CDR3nt: TGTGCCAGCAGCCCTGGACAGGGGGCCGGTGAGCAGTTCTTC; j_gene: TRBJ2-1; abundance: few; v_gene: TRBV7-9; d_gene: TRBD1
CDR3aa: CASSSRGLYEQYF; CDR3nt: TGTGCCAGCAGCTCGCGGGGCCTCTACGAGCAGTACTTC; j_gene: TRBJ2-7; abundance: .; v_gene: TRBV7-2; d_gene: .
CDR3aa: CASSLRAGGGGVQETQYF; CDR3nt: TGTGCCAGCAGCTTAAGAGCAGGCGGCGGGGGTGTACAAGAGACCCAGTACTTC; j_gene: TRBJ2-5; abundance: many; v_gene: TRBV6-5; d_gene: TRBD2
CDR3aa: CASSVRDSQAQYF; CDR3nt: TGTGCCAGCAGTGTGAGGGACTCCCAGGCGCAGTATTTT; j_gene: TRBJ2-3; abundance: many; v_gene: TRBV25-1; d_gene: .
CDR3aa: CASRGGRSYGYTF; CDR3nt: TGTGCCAGCAGAGGGGGAAGGTCGTATGGCTACACCTTC; j_gene: TRBJ1-2; abundance: many; v_gene: TRBV6-1; d_gene: .
CDR3aa: CSVDRYNEQYF; CDR3nt: TGCAGCGTTGATAGGTATAACGAGCAGTACTTC; j_gene: TRBJ2-7; abundance: many; v_gene: TRBV29-1; d_gene: .
CDR3aa: CASSWDRGRGTEAFF; CDR3nt: TGTGCCAGCAGCTGGGACAGGGGGCGAGGAACTGAAGCTTTCTTT; j_gene: TRBJ1-1; abundance: many; v_gene: TRBV13; d_gene: TRBD1
CDR3aa: CASRPGPGTEAFF; CDR3nt: TGTGCCAGCAGGCCCGGGCCGGGCACTGAAGCTTTCTTT; j_gene: TRBJ1-1; abundance: .; v_gene: TRBV2; d_gene: .
CDR3aa: CASSPGSGGNTEAFF; CDR3nt: TGTGCCAGCAGTCCAGGGTCGGGTGGGAACACTGAAGCTTTCTTT; j_gene: TRBJ1-1; abundance: many; v_gene: TRBV6-1; d_gene: .
CDR3aa: CASSLRWKPANTGELFF; CDR3nt: TGTGCCAGCAGCTTACGGTGGAAGCCCGCGAACACCGGGGAGCTGTTTTTT; j_gene: TRBJ2-2; abundance: many; v_gene: TRBV7-2; d_gene: .
CDR3aa: CASTLDGLNTEAFF; CDR3nt: TGTGCCAGCACCCTTGATGGCCTGAACACTGAAGCTTTCTTT; j_gene: TRBJ1-1; abundance: .; v_gene: TRBV5-4; d_gene: .